These T cell receptor beta chains were read from a single sample in a study of blood T cells in healthy people across ages. Each CDR3 protein gets one entry after TCRdb re-called the 5' RACE reads with MiXCR. There are approximately 790,000 distinct CDR3 sequences in the sample; 60% to 80% occur only once, and roughly 26% lies in the top ten. Sequencing was performed on blood. The receptors here all came from a man aged 30-40 years in good health. CDR3s leave out the opening cysteine and the closing phenylalanine or tryptophan.

cdr3_aa: ASSLRRSGFYEQY
v_call: TRBV7-2

cdr3_aa: ASSLASTLSSGANVLT
v_call: TRBV7-6

cdr3_aa: ATGQAGANVLT
v_call: TRBV10-3

cdr3_aa: ASSSTLASGNEQF
v_call: TRBV6-6

cdr3_aa: ASNLSAGALTGELF
v_call: TRBV5-1

cdr3_aa: ASSPNSPGKLF
v_call: TRBV7-2

cdr3_aa: ASSSSHQGTYGYT
v_call: TRBV6-5

cdr3_aa: AISEGSRSNQPQH
v_call: TRBV10-3

cdr3_aa: ASSFRDRLLSGYT
v_call: TRBV5-6

cdr3_aa: SVDAASSYNEQF
v_call: TRBV29-1

cdr3_aa: ASSLGGLSETQY
v_call: TRBV7-2

cdr3_aa: ASIPDGQHYEQY
v_call: TRBV7-9

cdr3_aa: SASNRVWDEQY
v_call: TRBV20-1

cdr3_aa: ASSQGDPVGEQY
v_call: TRBV3-1

cdr3_aa: AISEDRMSTDTQY
v_call: TRBV10-3

cdr3_aa: ASSQRTSWETQY
v_call: TRBV11-2

cdr3_aa: ASRAQGGQGSPLH
v_call: TRBV12-3/TRBV12-4

cdr3_aa: SAPPSGANVLT
v_call: TRBV20-1

cdr3_aa: ASSLVEQGCGYT
v_call: TRBV7-2

cdr3_aa: ASSWDRGMTQPQH
v_call: TRBV6-6

cdr3_aa: ASSLAPSRDVDSYEQY
v_call: TRBV5-1

cdr3_aa: ASSYRRQGSREQY
v_call: TRBV6-2/TRBV6-3

cdr3_aa: ATSRASALKYSNQPQH
v_call: TRBV15

cdr3_aa: SANDRLSGANVLT
v_call: TRBV20-1

cdr3_aa: ASRNGTAISYEQY
v_call: TRBV5-1

cdr3_aa: ASRATREPGDTQY
v_call: TRBV6-2/TRBV6-3

cdr3_aa: ASSEMVGRPYEQY
v_call: TRBV6-1

cdr3_aa: ASSLGPPSRYGYT
v_call: TRBV7-9

cdr3_aa: ASSPSGGLRDTQY
v_call: TRBV28

cdr3_aa: ASKADIMNTEAF
v_call: TRBV2

cdr3_aa: ASRPYSGGAYEQY
v_call: TRBV7-2

cdr3_aa: ASSILALQETQY
v_call: TRBV5-1

cdr3_aa: ASSLEEASYEQY
v_call: TRBV11-1

cdr3_aa: AISPGTMNTEAF
v_call: TRBV10-3

cdr3_aa: SARDGRGYNEQF
v_call: TRBV20-1

cdr3_aa: ASSLPGLAGGLAKNIQY
v_call: TRBV28

cdr3_aa: ASSVASASSYNSPLH
v_call: TRBV9

cdr3_aa: ASRPRTGGGNTIY
v_call: TRBV5-1